Below, one T cell receptor beta chain is given with its context. These data come from a study of shared T cell receptors in the human thymus. The protocol was immunoSEQ multiplex PCR, while the TCRdb copy is restricted to in-frame clones and leaves out a portion. This repertoire shows some 720,000 clones, roughly 88% found once; its top ten account for 0.01%. This CDR3 is built from 17 residues. The V and J ends lost 5 bases and 7 bases, in that order; junction bases with no gene match: 13. CDR1 SGHVS and CDR2 FNYEAQ come from the germline V gene. This same sample was also taken into another study, of human thymus T cells. According to that study: The thymus tissue came from resections taken during corrective heart surgery. Blood and thymic repertoires both appeared biased in V and J gene usage. Unrelated people showed highly overlapping thymic repertoires, related research reported.

The sequenced sample was thymocytes. This TCR was recovered from a boy in the first two years of life with a congenital heart defect. The J gene is TRBJ2-7, the V gene TRBV7-6, with 14 bases aligning to TRBD2. CDR3 bases: TGTGCCAGCAGCCGCGACCCGGGACTAGCGGGAGTAGGAGAGCAGTACTTC. Translated, it gives CASSRDPGLAGVGEQYF.